The 21 T cell receptor beta chains presented below share a single source sample, sequenced in a study of shared clonotypes between healthy human individuals. The data were produced by immunoSEQ multiplex PCR, yet TCRdb's version contains in-frame clones alone and is incomplete. This sample has millions of clones, with roughly 92% found just once. Input material: naive CD4+ T cells sorted from blood. Documented subset: CD45RA+ positively selected. These receptors were collected from a young man in good health.

J is TRBJ2-7 and V is TRBV19; D not resolved. Trimming shortened V by 5 bases and J by 7 bases, and 18 bases separated the two germline ends. The CDR3 is made up of 14 amino acids. The germline gives CDR1 LNHDA, CDR2 SQIVND (reference sequence). CDR3: CASSPSSQPMEQYF. CDR3 coding DNA: TGTGCCAGTAGTCCGAGCAGCCAACCCATGGAGCAGTACTTC.

This sequence joins TRBV27 and TRBJ1-5; a possible D gene is TRBD1 (5 bases). Germline CDR1 is MNHEY and CDR2 is SMNVEV (reference sequence). The CDR3 sequence is 15 residues long. V was pared by 0 bases and J by 6 bases, with 12 bases between. This chain's CDR3 is CASSLSGGVGQPQHF. The DNA for the CDR3 is TGTGCCAGCAGTTTATCGGGGGGTGTGGGTCAGCCCCAGCATTTT.

This chain links TRBV6-5 with TRBJ1-1, with 7 bases identical to TRBD1. V was pared by 8 bases and J by 1 base, with 7 bases of the junction left unmatched. CDR1 is MNHEY, CDR2 SVGAGI, per germline. The CDR3 consists of 14 residues. CDR3 amino acids: CASCDRAGNTEAFF. The CDR3 DNA is TGTGCCAGCTGCGACAGGGCGGGGAACACTGAAGCTTTCTTT.

This chain connects TRBV14 to TRBJ1-3; no clear D. This CDR3 has 14 amino acids. The germline CDR1 and CDR2 sequences are SGHDN and FVKESK. V lost 7 bases and J lost 0, with 10 bases in between. The CDR3 region has the DNA TGTGCCAGCAATCACCTGAGCTCTGGAAACACCATATATTTT. Translated: CASNHLSSGNTIYF.

The chain uses TRBV28 and TRBJ1-6; D might be TRBD1 (6 bases). The CDR3 consists of 16 residues. The ends were cut back, 3 bases at V and 10 bases at J, with 19 bases in the middle. Per the germline V gene, CDR1 is MDHEN and CDR2 is SYDVKM. Here the CDR3 reads CASSLAQQGFRSPLHF. As DNA, the CDR3 is TGTGCCAGCAGTTTGGCCCAACAGGGATTCAGGTCACCCCTCCACTTT.

The chain combines TRBV6-4 with TRBJ1-2; TRBD1 aligns across 11 bases. V was clipped by 6 bases and J by 7 bases; unmatched bases: 4. The CDR3 runs 13 residues. Germline V gives CDR1 MRHNA, CDR2 SNTAGT. In DNA, the CDR3 is TGTGCCAGCAGGGGACAGGGGGACTCTGGCTACACCTTC. Translating it yields CASRGQGDSGYTF.

This clone was counted only a few times. This chain joins TRBV10-3 and TRBJ1-1; no clear D. V was cut by 4 bases and J by 3 bases, with 6 bases left in between. The CDR3 loop spans 12 amino acids. In germline, CDR1 is ENHRY, CDR2 SYGVKD. CDR3 in DNA: TGTGCCATCAGTGGGCAGGACACTGAAGCTTTCTTT. It is translated as CAISGQDTEAFF.

In the case of this clone: At the DNA level, this CDR3 is encoded by other sequences in the same sample as well. This chain links TRBV9 with TRBJ2-7; D remains ambiguous. This CDR3 is 14 amino acids long. The germline gives CDR1 SGDLS, CDR2 YYNGEE. V was cut by 4 bases and J by 6 bases, with 17 bases left in between. The CDR3 sequence: CASSPRPAGGEQYF. For the CDR3, the DNA is TGTGCCAGCAGCCCGAGACCTGCAGGCGGCGAGCAGTACTTC.

V and J are TRBV27 and TRBJ2-3; no firm D call. The V gene lost 3 bases and the J gene lost 0 bases, with 13 bases spanning the gap. The length of the CDR3 is 16 residues. In germline, CDR1 is MNHEY, CDR2 SMNVEV (reference sequence). The CDR3 DNA sequence: TGTGCCAGCAGTTTTTCGGTCAACCCTAGCACAGATACGCAGTATTTT. Protein sequence: CASSFSVNPSTDTQYF.

Written as DNA, the CDR3 is TGTGCCAGCAGAAGACAGAAGCAAGAGACCCAGTACTTC. Its protein is CASRRQKQETQYF. The genes are TRBV6-1 and TRBJ2-5; weak D call: TRBD1 (5 bases). Germline V gives CDR1 MNHNS, CDR2 SASEGT. V lost 6 bases, J lost 2 bases, and 10 bases lay in between. The CDR3 covers 13 residues.

The chain has TRBV28 and TRBJ1-2; no clear D. The CDR3 consists of 12 residues. Germline CDR1 MDHEN, CDR2 SYDVKM. Trimming cost V 5 bases and J 4 bases, with 8 bases left between them. The CDR3 region has the DNA TGTGCCAGCAGTCCAGACCCCTATGGCTACACCTTC. Translation gives CASSPDPYGYTF.

This clone turned up a few times. The chain recombines TRBV5-4 with TRBJ1-1; TRBD1 is a possible D gene (5 bases). Trimming removed 0 bases from V and 4 bases from J, with 10 bases in between. CDR3 length: 14 residues. CDR1 is SGHNT, CDR2 YYREEE, per germline (reference sequence). The CDR3 sequence: CASSLAGQGTEAFF. CDR3 in DNA: TGTGCCAGCAGCTTGGCCGGGCAGGGCACTGAAGCTTTCTTT.

This clone turned up a few times. The V gene is TRBV2, the J gene TRBJ1-5; no clear D. V was cut by 4 bases and J by 6 bases, with 13 bases left in between. Germline V CDR1 and CDR2: SNHLY, FYNNEI. The CDR3 has 14 residues. The CDR3 region has the DNA TGTGCCAGCAGTGCCGGGGAGTTGCCTCAGCCCCAGCATTTT. Translation gives CASSAGELPQPQHF.

The chain is built from TRBV6-1 and TRBJ2-6; D uncertain. Germline V gene lookup returns CDR1 MNHNS and CDR2 SASEGT. The ends were cut back, 6 bases at V and 0 bases at J, with 9 bases in the middle. The CDR3 length is 15 residues. CDR3 sequence (DNA): TGTGCCAGCAGGAAGCCCCTCTCTGGGGCCAACGTCCTGACTTTC. This translates into CASRKPLSGANVLTF.

This clone has a handful of counts. The genes are TRBV10-3 and TRBJ1-1; D uncertain. V dropped 6 bases and J dropped 0 bases, with 5 bases sitting between them. The CDR3 extends over 12 amino acids. The germline CDR1 and CDR2 sequences are ENHRY and SYGVKD. The CDR3 is CAIRTMNTEAFF. The CDR3 DNA sequence: TGTGCCATCAGAACCATGAACACTGAAGCTTTCTTT.

This chain's CDR3 is CASSPDPTKTYEQYF. The CDR3 nucleotides read TGTGCCAGCAGCCCAGACCCGACAAAAACCTACGAGCAGTACTTC. This chain joins TRBV6-1 and TRBJ2-7; D gene ambiguous. This CDR3 has 15 amino acids. Germline V CDR1 and CDR2: MNHNS, SASEGT. V lost 6 bases to trimming and J lost 2 bases, with 17 bases between them.

The chain uses TRBV14 and TRBJ1-1, with D possibly matching TRBD1 (5 bases). From germline, CDR1 is SGHDN and CDR2 FVKESK. The germline V and J ends were trimmed by 0 bases and 5 bases, with 19 bases remaining between them. This CDR3 region has 17 residues. As DNA, the CDR3 is TGTGCCAGCAGCCAAGAAGGGGAGGCGAATCCTGAAACTGAAGCTTTCTTT. Amino acids: CASSQEGEANPETEAFF.

This chain connects TRBV28 to TRBJ2-7; 9 bases line up with TRBD1. The CDR3 extends over 15 amino acids. CDR1 MDHEN and CDR2 SYDVKM come from the germline V gene. V was clipped by 4 bases and J by 9 bases; unmatched bases: 13. The CDR3 nucleotides are TGTGCCAGCAGTTGGGGGACAGGGTGGGCCCGGGGGCAGTACTTC. Amino acids: CASSWGTGWARGQYF.

The chain uses TRBV2 and TRBJ2-5, with 7 bases fitting TRBD1. J was trimmed by 4 bases and V by 6 bases; bases with no gene match: 8. The CDR3 covers 14 residues. Germline-derived CDR1 and CDR2 are SNHLY and FYNNEI. In nucleotides, the CDR3 is TGTGCCAGCAGCAATCTCTACAGGGGAGAGACCCAGTACTTC. It yields the protein CASSNLYRGETQYF. The full variable domain, its missing parts supplied by reference TRBV2 and TRBJ2-5, is EPEVTQTPSHQVTQMGQEVILRCVPISNHLYFYWYRQILGQKVEFLVSFYNNEISEKSEIFDDQFSVERPDGSNFTLKIRSTKLEDSAMYFCASSNLYRGETQYFGPGTRLLVL.

CDR3 sequence (DNA): TGCGCCAGCAGCCAAGATGCGGCAGGGGGCCTCACAGATACGCAGTATTTT. This sequence encodes CASSQDAAGGLTDTQYF. This chain connects TRBV4-3 to TRBJ2-3; TRBD1 matches 8 bases. Per the germline V gene, CDR1 is LGHNA and CDR2 is YSLEER. The CDR3 is 17 amino acids. V trimming: 0 bases; J trimming: 2 bases; junction bases outside the gene matches: 7.

As to this clone: Other DNA sequences from this sample encode an identical CDR3 as well. The rearrangement links TRBV18 to TRBJ2-7; weak D call: TRBD1 (6 bases). V lost 2 bases and J 2 bases, leaving 10 bases between the germline ends. The CDR3 runs to 14 residues. Looked up from germline, CDR1 is KGHSH and CDR2 is LQKENI. CDR3 loop: CASSPSRGPYEQYF. The CDR3 nucleotides are TGTGCCAGCTCACCAAGCAGGGGCCCCTACGAGCAGTACTTC.